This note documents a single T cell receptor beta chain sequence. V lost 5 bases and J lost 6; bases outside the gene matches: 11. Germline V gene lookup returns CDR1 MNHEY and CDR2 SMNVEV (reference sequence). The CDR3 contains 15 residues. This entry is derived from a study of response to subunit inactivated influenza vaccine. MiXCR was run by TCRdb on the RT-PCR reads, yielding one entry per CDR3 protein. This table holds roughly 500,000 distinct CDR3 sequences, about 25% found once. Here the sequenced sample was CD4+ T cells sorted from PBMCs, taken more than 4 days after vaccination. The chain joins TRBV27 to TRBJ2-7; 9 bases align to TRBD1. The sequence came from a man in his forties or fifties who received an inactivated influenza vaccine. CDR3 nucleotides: TGTGCCAGCAGTCCCACCGGGACAGGGTACCTCGAGCAGTACTTC. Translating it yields CASSPTGTGYLEQYF.